This T cell receptor beta chain was observed in a study of STAT3 mutations in large granular lymphocyte leukemia. Study outcomes and limitations: Persisting codominant clonotypes may have hidden a small pathogenic clone. Every T-LGLL patient had at least one immunodominant TCRbeta clonotype.

CDR3 length: 13 amino acids. Germline CDR1 and CDR2: PRHDT and FYEKMQ (reference sequence). V was trimmed by 0 bases and J by 7 bases, leaving 9 bases between them. On this clone itself: What it binds is not known.

Using immunoSEQ multiplex PCR, the repertoire was profiled, and TCRdb retains in-frame clones only, with some absent. Altogether 17,000 or so clones are present, 80% to 95% being singletons, with the ten largest covering roughly 46%. This TCR was recovered from a man in his 60s with T-cell large granular lymphocyte leukemia. Some clones in this sample may be carry-over from other donors' samples. Material for sequencing was peripheral blood mononuclear cells. The chain is built from TRBV13 and TRBJ2-5; a possible D gene is TRBD1 (5 bases). CDR3 in DNA: TGTGCCAGCAGCTTAGGGCTTCAGGGGACCCAGTACTTC. It specifies CASSLGLQGTQYF.